This T cell receptor (beta chain) emerged from a study of T-cell memory formation after mild COVID-19. Findings of the study overall: For second-wave clones that peaked at day 37, SARS-CoV-2 specificity went unverified. Those CD4+ clones that contracted were mainly in CM and EM (CD8+ ones in EMRA). The finding that pre-infection memory included some responding clones suggested that cross-reactive memory joined.

With constant-segment primers, 5'RACE yielded cDNA libraries of TCR alpha and TCR beta that carried sample barcodes and UMIs. MiXCR was run by TCRdb on the 5' RACE reads, yielding one entry per CDR3 protein. The sample lists approximately 300,000 distinct CDR3 sequences, around a sixth seen once, with over 20% in the top ten. The CDR3 runs 14 residues. V lost 2 bases to trimming and J lost 4 bases, with 11 bases between them. Germline V gene data show CDR1 as MNHEY and CDR2 as SMNVEV (reference sequence). This clonotype was picked up a small number of times. Its antigen remains unknown. This clonotype was sampled from a man between 18 and 35 years old who had mild COVID-19 (a few samples of this study predate the infection). Cell type and time point are not known. This chain links TRBV27 with TRBJ1-2, with D possibly matching TRBD1 (6 bases). Sequencing was carried out using PBMCs or a T cell subset sorted from them (not recorded which). CDR3: CASSLNQDSYGYTF. The DNA for the CDR3 is TGTGCCAGCAGTTTAAATCAGGACAGCTATGGCTACACCTTC.